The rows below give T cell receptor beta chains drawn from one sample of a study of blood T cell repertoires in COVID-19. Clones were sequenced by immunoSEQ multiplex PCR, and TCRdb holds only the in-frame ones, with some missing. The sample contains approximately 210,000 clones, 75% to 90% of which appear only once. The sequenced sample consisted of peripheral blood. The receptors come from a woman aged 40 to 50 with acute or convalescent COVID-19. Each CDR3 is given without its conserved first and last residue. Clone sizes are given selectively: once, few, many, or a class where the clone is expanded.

cdr3_aa: ASREGRTEAF
j_call: TRBJ1-1
v_call: TRBV12-3/TRBV12-4
clone_size: NA

cdr3_aa: ASRQLGEKLF
j_call: TRBJ1-4
v_call: TRBV6-5
clone_size: NA

cdr3_aa: ASSEGYTSTDTQY
j_call: TRBJ2-3
v_call: TRBV2
clone_size: NA

cdr3_aa: ASSQEGGGWEKLF
j_call: TRBJ1-4
v_call: TRBV3-1/TRBV3-2
clone_size: NA

cdr3_aa: ASSHGTGPEAF
j_call: TRBJ1-1
v_call: TRBV12-3/TRBV12-4
clone_size: NA

cdr3_aa: ATSDPSGTSGGASTDTQY
j_call: TRBJ2-3
v_call: TRBV24-1
clone_size: NA

cdr3_aa: ASCPGTGSNYGYT
j_call: TRBJ1-2
v_call: TRBV5-1
clone_size: NA

cdr3_aa: ASSSAGRELF
j_call: TRBJ2-2
v_call: TRBV27
clone_size: NA

cdr3_aa: ASSFSGTGVDEQF
j_call: TRBJ2-1
v_call: TRBV7-6
clone_size: once

cdr3_aa: ASRLDREDRWAANVLT
j_call: TRBJ2-6
v_call: TRBV4-1
clone_size: NA

cdr3_aa: ASSTRPSTGVKGANVLT
j_call: TRBJ2-6
v_call: TRBV19
clone_size: NA

cdr3_aa: TSSRYLTGTGELNTEAF
j_call: TRBJ1-1
v_call: TRBV1
clone_size: NA

cdr3_aa: ASRNGQAINDEQF
j_call: TRBJ2-1
v_call: TRBV19
clone_size: NA

cdr3_aa: ASSLQGATGELF
j_call: TRBJ2-2
v_call: TRBV14
clone_size: NA

cdr3_aa: ASSLRDQGRRTEAF
j_call: TRBJ1-1
v_call: TRBV7-2
clone_size: NA

cdr3_aa: ASSLAARGIYNSPLH
j_call: TRBJ1-6
v_call: TRBV5-6
clone_size: NA

cdr3_aa: ASSALAGDNEQF
j_call: TRBJ2-1
v_call: TRBV10-2
clone_size: once

cdr3_aa: ASSLTTPATNEKLF
j_call: TRBJ1-4
v_call: TRBV18
clone_size: NA

cdr3_aa: ASSVGSQEAGDTQY
j_call: TRBJ2-3
v_call: TRBV9
clone_size: NA

cdr3_aa: ASSQVGGVRNSPLH
j_call: TRBJ1-6
v_call: TRBV3-1/TRBV3-2
clone_size: NA

cdr3_aa: ASSHRGPSPLH
j_call: TRBJ1-6
v_call: TRBV14
clone_size: NA

cdr3_aa: ASSLRAYQPQH
j_call: TRBJ1-5
v_call: TRBV12-3/TRBV12-4
clone_size: NA

cdr3_aa: ATSEGAGNTIY
j_call: TRBJ1-3
v_call: TRBV15
clone_size: once

cdr3_aa: ASSPRSEGNQPQH
j_call: TRBJ1-5
v_call: TRBV18
clone_size: NA

cdr3_aa: ASSQGISRRYTYNSPLH
j_call: TRBJ1-6
v_call: TRBV3-1/TRBV3-2
clone_size: NA

cdr3_aa: AGSLETGGTEAF
j_call: TRBJ1-1
v_call: TRBV11-2
clone_size: once

cdr3_aa: ASGLVLDGEKLAETQY
j_call: TRBJ2-5
v_call: TRBV12-5
clone_size: NA

cdr3_aa: ASTRGTDNSPLH
j_call: TRBJ1-6
v_call: TRBV2
clone_size: NA

cdr3_aa: ASSQTTSGGAGKTQY
j_call: TRBJ2-5
v_call: TRBV5-1
clone_size: NA

cdr3_aa: ASSKYGPTGVHEDTQY
j_call: TRBJ2-3
v_call: TRBV21-1
clone_size: NA

cdr3_aa: ASSFYRGNTEAF
j_call: TRBJ1-1
v_call: TRBV27
clone_size: NA

cdr3_aa: ASGLILDRGFYGYT
j_call: TRBJ1-2
v_call: TRBV12-5
clone_size: NA

cdr3_aa: ASSLEGAQETQY
j_call: TRBJ2-5
v_call: TRBV5-1
clone_size: NA

cdr3_aa: ASSSITGGSYGYT
j_call: TRBJ1-2
v_call: TRBV7-8
clone_size: NA

cdr3_aa: ASSPGSGRRSGELF
j_call: TRBJ2-2
v_call: TRBV5-1
clone_size: NA

cdr3_aa: ASTRGYEKLF
j_call: TRBJ1-4
v_call: TRBV11-2
clone_size: NA

cdr3_aa: ASTKQSSGNTIY
j_call: TRBJ1-3
v_call: TRBV5-5
clone_size: NA